The rows below give T cell receptor beta chains drawn from one sample of a study of T-cell reconstitution after alpha-beta-depleted transplantation in children. From the PCR reads, TCRdb called clonotypes with MiXCR, one entry per CDR3 protein. This sample has 640,000 or so distinct CDR3 sequences, with around 17% found just once. Sequencing was performed on PBMCs from the stem cell graft donor, taken from the stem cell graft. The source of these receptors is a human donor who donated a stem cell graft to a child with acute myeloid leukemia. CDR3s include the opening cysteine and the closing phenylalanine or tryptophan. D genes are given only for firm matches. Rows may omit the clone size; those that give it use once, few, many or a size class.

abundance: many
j_gene: TRBJ2-1
v_gene: TRBV7-9
d_gene: .
CDR3nt: TGTGCCAGCAGCTTAATGGGGAGCGGGACATACAATGAGCAGTTCTTC
CDR3aa: CASSLMGSGTYNEQFF

abundance: many
j_gene: TRBJ1-6
v_gene: TRBV5-1
d_gene: .
CDR3nt: TGCGCCAGCAGCTTGTGGGCAGCCGGTGATTCACCCCTCCACTTT
CDR3aa: CASSLWAAGDSPLHF

abundance: .
j_gene: TRBJ2-4
v_gene: TRBV4-3
d_gene: TRBD2
CDR3nt: TGCGCCAGCAGCCAAGATTCCGGACTAGTTGGAAACATTCAGTACTTC
CDR3aa: CASSQDSGLVGNIQYF

abundance: few
j_gene: TRBJ2-1
v_gene: TRBV20-1
d_gene: TRBD1
CDR3nt: TGCAGTGCGAGGGACAGGGGGCACTACAATGAGCAGTTCTTC
CDR3aa: CSARDRGHYNEQFF

abundance: .
j_gene: TRBJ2-7
v_gene: TRBV12-3/TRBV12-4
d_gene: TRBD2
CDR3nt: TGTGCCAGCAGTTTGTATAGCGGGGGGCCTAACTACGAGCAGTATTTC
CDR3aa: CASSLYSGGPNYEQYF

abundance: many
j_gene: TRBJ2-7
v_gene: TRBV6-5
d_gene: TRBD2
CDR3nt: TGTGCCAGCAGTTACACCCCTCGGGGGGGCCACGAGCAGTACTTC
CDR3aa: CASSYTPRGGHEQYF

abundance: .
j_gene: TRBJ2-3
v_gene: TRBV7-2
d_gene: .
CDR3nt: TGTGCCAGCAGGGTTCCGGGACATCCCACAGATACGCAGTATTTT
CDR3aa: CASRVPGHPTDTQYF

abundance: .
j_gene: TRBJ2-1
v_gene: TRBV5-1
d_gene: .
CDR3nt: TGCGCCAGCAGCTTGTCGGCAGGCTCCAATGAGCAGTTCTTC
CDR3aa: CASSLSAGSNEQFF

abundance: few
j_gene: TRBJ1-3
v_gene: TRBV7-2
d_gene: .
CDR3nt: TGTGCCAGCAGCTTAGTTCCGGGAGTCTCTGGAAACACCATATATTTT
CDR3aa: CASSLVPGVSGNTIYF

abundance: many
j_gene: TRBJ1-5
v_gene: TRBV7-9
d_gene: .
CDR3nt: TGTGCCAGCAGCTTACAGGGCTTAAGCAATCAGCCCCAGCATTTT
CDR3aa: CASSLQGLSNQPQHF

abundance: many
j_gene: TRBJ2-5
v_gene: TRBV5-5
d_gene: .
CDR3nt: TGTGCCAGCAGCTCATACAGGGACCAAGAGACCCAGTACTTC
CDR3aa: CASSSYRDQETQYF

abundance: .
j_gene: TRBJ2-1
v_gene: TRBV9
d_gene: TRBD1
CDR3nt: TGTGCCAGCAGCGAGACCGGGACAGACAATGAGCAGTTCTTC
CDR3aa: CASSETGTDNEQFF

abundance: .
j_gene: TRBJ1-1
v_gene: TRBV13
d_gene: TRBD1
CDR3nt: TGTGCCAGCAGCTTCGAGACAGGGGCCACTGAAGCTTTCTTT
CDR3aa: CASSFETGATEAFF

abundance: few
j_gene: TRBJ1-1
v_gene: TRBV4-1
d_gene: .
CDR3nt: TGCGCCAGCAGCCCGCTCGGGGGACCCTTCACTGAAGCTTTCTTT
CDR3aa: CASSPLGGPFTEAFF

abundance: many
j_gene: TRBJ1-1
v_gene: TRBV10-3
d_gene: .
CDR3nt: TGTGCCATCAGCGCCACCTCAGGGACTGAAGCTTTCTTT
CDR3aa: CAISATSGTEAFF

abundance: .
j_gene: TRBJ1-1
v_gene: TRBV20-1
d_gene: .
CDR3nt: TGCAGTGCTAGTCCCCACGCACTCATGAACACTGAAGCTTTCTTT
CDR3aa: CSASPHALMNTEAFF

abundance: many
j_gene: TRBJ1-2
v_gene: TRBV27
d_gene: TRBD1
CDR3nt: TGTGCCAGCAGTTTATCCGGGACAGGGTGGGATGGCTACACCTTC
CDR3aa: CASSLSGTGWDGYTF

abundance: many
j_gene: TRBJ2-5
v_gene: TRBV5-5
d_gene: TRBD1
CDR3nt: TGTGCCTGCCGACGGACAGGAGAAGAGACCCAGTACTTC
CDR3aa: CACRRTGEETQYF

abundance: .
j_gene: TRBJ2-1
v_gene: TRBV6-2/TRBV6-3
d_gene: TRBD2
CDR3nt: TGTGCCAGCATTAGCGGTAGCGGGGGGGTTGCGAACAATGAGCAGTTCTTC
CDR3aa: CASISGSGGVANNEQFF

abundance: few
j_gene: TRBJ1-6
v_gene: TRBV7-9
d_gene: TRBD1
CDR3nt: TGTGCCAGCAGCTTCGGACAGGGCGAGTCACCCCTCCACTTT
CDR3aa: CASSFGQGESPLHF

abundance: many
j_gene: TRBJ2-1
v_gene: TRBV12-3/TRBV12-4
d_gene: TRBD2
CDR3nt: TGTGCCAGCAGCAGTAGCGGGGGGCGGAATGAGCAGTTCTTC
CDR3aa: CASSSSGGRNEQFF

abundance: few
j_gene: TRBJ1-5
v_gene: TRBV12-3/TRBV12-4
d_gene: .
CDR3nt: TGTGCCAGCAGTTTAGCGCCCGGGGGGGGTCAGCCCCAGCATTTT
CDR3aa: CASSLAPGGGQPQHF

abundance: many
j_gene: TRBJ1-1
v_gene: TRBV7-9
d_gene: .
CDR3nt: TGTGCCAGCAGCGAGACAGGGAACACTGAAGCTTTCTTT
CDR3aa: CASSETGNTEAFF

abundance: many
j_gene: TRBJ2-1
v_gene: TRBV6-2/TRBV6-3
d_gene: .
CDR3nt: TGTGCCAGCAGGATGGGGGCCGCGAGCTCCTACAATGAGCAGTTCTTC
CDR3aa: CASRMGAASSYNEQFF

abundance: many
j_gene: TRBJ2-2
v_gene: TRBV27
d_gene: .
CDR3nt: TGTGCCAGCAGTTTATCGGGGCTTAACACCGGGGAGCTGTTTTTT
CDR3aa: CASSLSGLNTGELFF

abundance: many
j_gene: TRBJ1-1
v_gene: TRBV12-3/TRBV12-4
d_gene: .
CDR3nt: TGTGCCAGCAGTGGCGGCCCGAACACTGAAGCTTTCTTT
CDR3aa: CASSGGPNTEAFF

abundance: many
j_gene: TRBJ1-5
v_gene: TRBV15
d_gene: TRBD1
CDR3nt: TGTGCCACCAGCTTAAGACAGGGAGTACGCGAACAGCCCCAGCATTTT
CDR3aa: CATSLRQGVREQPQHF

abundance: few
j_gene: TRBJ2-1
v_gene: TRBV28
d_gene: TRBD2
CDR3nt: TGTGCCAGCAGTCCTGCCGGGACTAGCGGTGGTCCGGCCCCATTCTTC
CDR3aa: CASSPAGTSGGPAPFF

abundance: .
j_gene: TRBJ2-1
v_gene: TRBV18
d_gene: .
CDR3nt: TGTGCCAGCTCACCACGTACAGGGTCGGATGAGCAGTTCTTC
CDR3aa: CASSPRTGSDEQFF